This T cell receptor beta chain comes out of a study of T cell responses to AZD1222 COVID-19 vaccine. Data came from immunoSEQ multiplex PCR; TCRdb stores just in-frame clones and leaves some out. The sample has approximately 60,000 clones; approximately 82% are singletons. Comments on this clone: Its antigen remains unidentified.

Study results and caveats: The donor group comprised mostly white British people and more females; the analysis possibly underestimated clonal diversity. Within unmutated variant regions lay the reported targets of nearly half of spike-specific TCRs. Baseline serology detected seropositivity in only five to seven AZD1222 recipients.

Trimming pared 4 bases from V and 3 bases from J, leaving 15 bases between. This CDR3 has 15 amino acids. In germline, CDR1 is LNHDA, CDR2 SQIVND (reference sequence). This chain joins TRBV19 and TRBJ1-2; weak D call: TRBD1 (5 bases). This sample comprised peripheral blood, obtained on day 0 of AZD1222 vaccination. The clonotype originates from an adult in good health. The chain's CDR3 is CASSTRGESDYGYTF. CDR3 nucleotide sequence: TGTGCCAGTAGTACCAGAGGGGAAAGTGACTATGGCTACACCTTC.